One and the same sample provided the 3 T cell receptor beta chains below, sequenced in a study of Graves' ophthalmopathy and Graves' hyperthyroidism (dated by TCRdb to the late 2010s). TCRdb records Illumina HiSeq 2000 as the sequencer. For repertoire sequencing, TCR beta CDR3 regions were amplified from RNA transcripts. The first round was an RT-PCR using HTBI primers with the Qiagen OneStep RT-PCR kit, and this first round was followed by a second-round multiplex PCR, then size selection and purification. TCRdb trimmed public reads at Q25 via fastp, called clones via MiXCR and kept in-frame beta chains. Each CDR3 protein appears once, grouped with its most common genes and DNA. The sample records about 400,000 distinct CDR3 sequences, 15% to 17% of which are singletons. The ten largest clonotypes hold 7% of the sample. Sequencing was performed on peripheral blood. The receptors were gathered from a woman between 18 and 29 years old with stable Graves' hyperthyroidism. Donor details come from another sample of the same person, matched by shared clones.

The rearrangement links TRBV7-3 to TRBJ2-2; TRBD1 is a possible D gene (6 bases). Per germline, CDR1 SGHTA and CDR2 FQGTGA. Trimming removed 0 bases at V and 6 bases at J, with 11 bases between. This CDR3 is built from 15 residues. The CDR3 DNA reads as TGTGCCAGCAGCTTAACCGGGACAAAGTCCGGGGAGCTGTTTTTT. Amino acid sequence: CASSLTGTKSGELFF.

The table lists this clonotype with many counts. The chain links TRBV2 to TRBJ1-5; D is perhaps TRBD1 (5 bases). Germline V gene sequence: CDR1 SNHLY, CDR2 FYNNEI. Trimming pared 8 bases from V and 7 bases from J, leaving 12 bases between. The CDR3 spans 12 residues. The CDR3 here is CASGGARQPQHF. The CDR3 DNA reads TGTGCCAGCGGCGGGGCACGGCAGCCCCAGCATTTT.

This clonotype was seen many times. This chain uses TRBV19 with TRBJ1-1; D possibly corresponds to TRBD1 (5 bases). There are 16 residues in the CDR3. Between the trimmed V and J ends, which lost 5 bases and 0 bases, there was a span of 16 bases. Germline V gene lookup returns CDR1 LNHDA and CDR2 SQIVND (reference sequence). CDR3 loop: CASSLTPDRLNTEAFF. CDR3 nucleotide sequence: TGTGCCAGTAGTCTCACGCCCGACAGACTGAACACTGAAGCTTTCTTT. Variable domain in full (rest from reference TRBV19 and TRBJ1-1): DGGITQSPKYLFRKEGQNVTLSCEQNLNHDAMYWYRQDPGQGLRLIYYSQIVNDFQKGDIAEGYSVSREKKESFPLTVTSAQKNPTAFYLCASSLTPDRLNTEAFFGQGTRLTVV.